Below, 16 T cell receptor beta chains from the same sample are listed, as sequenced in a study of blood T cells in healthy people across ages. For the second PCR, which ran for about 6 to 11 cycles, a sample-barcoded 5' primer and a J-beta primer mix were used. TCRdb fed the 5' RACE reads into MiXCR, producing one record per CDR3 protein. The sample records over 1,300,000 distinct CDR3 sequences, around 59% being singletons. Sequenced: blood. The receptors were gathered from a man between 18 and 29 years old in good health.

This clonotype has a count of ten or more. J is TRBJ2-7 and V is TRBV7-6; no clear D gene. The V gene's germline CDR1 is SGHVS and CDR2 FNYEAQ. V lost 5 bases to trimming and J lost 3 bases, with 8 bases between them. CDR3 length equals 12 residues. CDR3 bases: TGTGCCAGCAGCCCTGATTACTACGAGCAGTACTTC. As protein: CASSPDYYEQYF.

The CDR3 sequence: CSVDLYTDTQYF. The CDR3 bases are TGCAGCGTTGATCTTTACACAGATACGCAGTATTTT. V gene TRBV29-1 combines with J gene TRBJ2-3; D is uncertain. Trimming pared 3 bases from V and 2 bases from J, leaving 6 bases between. CDR3 length equals 12 residues. Germline V gives CDR1 SQVTM, CDR2 ANQGSEA.

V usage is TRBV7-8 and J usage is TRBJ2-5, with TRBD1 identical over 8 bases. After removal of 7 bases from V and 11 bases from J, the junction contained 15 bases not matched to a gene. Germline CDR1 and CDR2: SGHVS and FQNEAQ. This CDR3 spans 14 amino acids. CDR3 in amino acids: CASTPTRGPSKQYF. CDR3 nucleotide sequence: TGTGCCAGCACCCCCACCAGGGGGCCTAGTAAGCAGTACTTC.

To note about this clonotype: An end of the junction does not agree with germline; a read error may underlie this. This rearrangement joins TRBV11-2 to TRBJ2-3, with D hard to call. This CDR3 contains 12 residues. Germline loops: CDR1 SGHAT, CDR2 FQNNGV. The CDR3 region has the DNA TGTGCCGGCAGCGAAACCGCAGATACGCAGTATTTT. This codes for CAGSETADTQYF.

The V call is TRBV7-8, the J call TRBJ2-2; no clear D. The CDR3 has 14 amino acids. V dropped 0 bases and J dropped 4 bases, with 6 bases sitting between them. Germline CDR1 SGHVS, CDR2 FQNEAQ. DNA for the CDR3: TGTGCCAGCAGCTTAGCGGCATTCACCGGGGAGCTGTTTTTT. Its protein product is CASSLAAFTGELFF.

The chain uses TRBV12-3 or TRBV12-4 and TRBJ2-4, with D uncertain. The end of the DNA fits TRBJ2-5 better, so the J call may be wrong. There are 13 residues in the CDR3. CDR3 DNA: TGTGCCAGCAGACTACAACACCAAGAGACCCAGTACTTC. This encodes CASRLQHQETQYF.

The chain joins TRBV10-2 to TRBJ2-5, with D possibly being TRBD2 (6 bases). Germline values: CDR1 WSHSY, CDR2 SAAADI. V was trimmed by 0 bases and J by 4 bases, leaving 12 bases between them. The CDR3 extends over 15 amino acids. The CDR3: CASSESGLGGETQYF. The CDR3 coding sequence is TGCGCCAGCAGTGAGTCAGGGCTGGGGGGAGAGACCCAGTACTTC.

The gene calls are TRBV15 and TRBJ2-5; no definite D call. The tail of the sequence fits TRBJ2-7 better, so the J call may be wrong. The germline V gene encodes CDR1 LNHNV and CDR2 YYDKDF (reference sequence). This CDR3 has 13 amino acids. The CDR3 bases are TGTGCCACCAGCAGAGATGGACCCTACGAGCAGTACTTC. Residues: CATSRDGPYEQYF.

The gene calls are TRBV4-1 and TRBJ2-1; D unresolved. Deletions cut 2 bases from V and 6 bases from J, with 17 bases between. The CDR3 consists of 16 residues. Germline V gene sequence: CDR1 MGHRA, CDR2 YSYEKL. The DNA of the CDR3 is TGCGCCAGCAGCCAATACACTCAAATAGGTCGCAATGAGCAGTTCTTC. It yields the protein CASSQYTQIGRNEQFF.

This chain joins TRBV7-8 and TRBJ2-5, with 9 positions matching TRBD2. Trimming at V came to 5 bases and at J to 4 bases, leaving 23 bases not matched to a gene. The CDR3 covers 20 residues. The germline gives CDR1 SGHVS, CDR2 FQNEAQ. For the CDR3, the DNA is TGTGCCAGCAGCGCCGCCAGGAGTGCTAGCGGGGTGTCGGCCACAGAGACCCAGTACTTC. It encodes CASSAARSASGVSATETQYF.

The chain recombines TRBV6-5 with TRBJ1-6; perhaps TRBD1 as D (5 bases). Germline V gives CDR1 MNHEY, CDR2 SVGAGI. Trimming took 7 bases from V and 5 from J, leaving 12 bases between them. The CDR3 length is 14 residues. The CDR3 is CASNIGANNSPLHF. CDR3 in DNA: TGTGCCAGCAATATAGGGGCGAATAATTCACCCCTCCACTTT.

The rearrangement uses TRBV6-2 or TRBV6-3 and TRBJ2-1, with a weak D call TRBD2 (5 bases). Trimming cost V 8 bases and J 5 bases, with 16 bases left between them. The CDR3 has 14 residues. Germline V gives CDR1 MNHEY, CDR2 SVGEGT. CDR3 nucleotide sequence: TGTGCCAGCCACGGGGTCCTCCCTGACAATGAGCAGTTCTTC. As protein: CASHGVLPDNEQFF.

CDR3 sequence: CASSPDIPGSTGELFF. The DNA for the CDR3 is TGTGCCAGCAGTCCTGACATCCCGGGGTCCACCGGGGAGCTGTTTTTT. The chain combines TRBV6-2 or TRBV6-3 with TRBJ2-2, with D possibly matching TRBD2 (5 bases). The CDR3 covers 16 residues. The germline V gene encodes CDR1 MNHEY and CDR2 SVGEGT. Deletions cut 5 bases from V and 4 bases from J, with 17 bases between.

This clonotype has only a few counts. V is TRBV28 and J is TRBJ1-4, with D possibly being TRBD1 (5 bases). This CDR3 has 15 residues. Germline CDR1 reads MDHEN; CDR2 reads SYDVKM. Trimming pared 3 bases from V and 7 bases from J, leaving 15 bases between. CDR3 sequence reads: CASSFGAGLSEKLFF. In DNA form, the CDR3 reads TGTGCCAGCAGTTTCGGGGCAGGGTTGAGTGAAAAACTGTTTTTT. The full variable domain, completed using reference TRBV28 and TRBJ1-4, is DVKVTQSSRYLVKRTGEKVFLECVQDMDHENMFWYRQDPGLGLRLIYFSYDVKMKEKGDIPEGYSVSREKKERFSLILESASTNQTSMYLCASSFGAGLSEKLFFGSGTQLSVL.

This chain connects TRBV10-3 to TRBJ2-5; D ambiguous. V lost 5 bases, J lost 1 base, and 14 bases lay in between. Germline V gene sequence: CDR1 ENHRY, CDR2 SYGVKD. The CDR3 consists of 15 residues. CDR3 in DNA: TGTGCCATCAGTAACACCCCCGGCAGCCAAGAGACCCAGTACTTC. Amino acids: CAISNTPGSQETQYF.

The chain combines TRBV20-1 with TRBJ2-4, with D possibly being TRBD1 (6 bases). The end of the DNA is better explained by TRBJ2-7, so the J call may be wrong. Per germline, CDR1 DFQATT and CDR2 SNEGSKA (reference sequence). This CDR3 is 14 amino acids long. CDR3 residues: CSADDRSVNYEQYF. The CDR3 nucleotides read TGCAGTGCAGACGACAGGTCTGTGAACTACGAGCAGTACTTC.